This T cell receptor beta chain comes out of a study of shared clonotypes between healthy human individuals. The CDR3 loop spans 15 amino acids. The ends were cut back, 6 bases at V and 1 base at J, with 16 bases in the middle. Germline V gene data show CDR1 as KGHSH and CDR2 as LQKENI. Sorted-subset replicate PCRs used about 200 ng DNA, 30,000 or so T cell genomes. Sequenced by immunoSEQ multiplex PCR; TCRdb stores in-frame clones only, minus some. The sample carries 2 million to 2.5 million clones, approximately 93% recorded once. The receptor's source is a man younger than 35 in good health. Some clones in this sample may be carry-over from other donors' samples. The chain has TRBV18 and TRBJ2-7; perhaps TRBD1 as D (6 bases). Sequencing was done on a sample of naive CD4+ T cells from PBMCs. Subset in this sample: CD45RA+ positively selected. The chain's CDR3 is CASSPPGTPSYEQYF. In nucleotides, the CDR3 is TGTGCCAGCTCCCCTCCCGGGACACCATCCTACGAGCAGTACTTC.